The sequence of this TCR beta chain was determined in a study of T cell repertoires in cytomegalovirus infection. Study-wide results and caveats: Dominating the ex vivo response were TCR beta clonotypes that were CMV-specific and HLA-C-restricted.

TCRdb passed the reads through MiXCR, listing each CDR3 protein once. The sample holds under 250,000 distinct CDR3 sequences, approximately 13% seen once. Germline CDR1 is MNHEY and CDR2 is SMNVEV (reference sequence). This CDR3 comprises 14 residues. The V and J ends lost 3 bases and 2 bases, in that order; junction bases with no gene match: 2. In the case of this clonotype: Its specificity is not known.

This chain uses TRBV27 with TRBJ1-2; 8 bases match TRBD1. Sequences were obtained from PBMCs. The sequence derives from a human donor in good health (CMV status not recorded). Some clones in this sample may be carry-over from other donors' samples. The CDR3 is CASSFRTGNYGYTF. The CDR3 DNA reads TGTGCCAGCAGTTTCAGGACAGGGAACTATGGCTACACCTTC.